This TCR beta chain was captured in a study of CD8+ T cells in alopecia areata. The CDR3 has 15 residues. Germline V gene lookup returns CDR1 MNHNS and CDR2 SASEGT. V dropped 7 bases and J dropped 0; count of bases not matched to a gene: 6. Study results and limitations: Alopecia totalis/universalis scalp especially showed more expanded CD8+ clones than normal scalp.

Sequencing relied on a cDNA template that was reverse transcribed from extracted RNA. The method was immunoSEQ multiplex PCR; TCRdb's version includes in-frame clones alone and lacks a portion of them. The table has about 180,000 clones, around 50% seen once. This clone appeared once. The antigen is unknown. The input for sequencing was CD4+ T cells sorted from blood, taken at week 0. The chain combines TRBV6-1 with TRBJ1-5; 7 bases match TRBD1. The source is a human donor with alopecia areata. The CDR3 coding sequence is TGTGCCAGCAACGACAGGGTCTATAGCAATCAGCCCCAGCATTTT. This encodes CASNDRVYSNQPQHF.